The next 3 T cell receptor beta chains were all read from a single sample in a study of glioma-infiltrating T cells after dendritic cell vaccination. Sequencing used immunoSEQ multiplex PCR; TCRdb keeps in-frame clones, though not all of them. This sample has about 73,000 clones, with over 70% found just once. Sequenced material: blood, taken before dendritic cell vaccination. These receptors all come from a human donor with glioblastoma.

The V call is TRBV2, the J call TRBJ2-3; 10 bases are shared with TRBD2. CDR1 is SNHLY and CDR2 is FYNNEI in the germline V gene. The CDR3 spans 13 residues. Losses at the gene ends were 8 bases for V and 5 bases for J; bases not matched to a gene: 4. CDR3 in amino acids: CASAAGGQDTQYF. The CDR3 DNA reads as TGTGCCAGCGCAGCGGGAGGGCAAGATACGCAGTATTTT.

The V gene is TRBV5-8, the J gene TRBJ2-3, with TRBD1 matching over 8 bases. This CDR3 has 13 residues. V was clipped by 4 bases and J by 6 bases; unmatched bases: 4. Germline CDR1 reads SGHTS; CDR2 reads YDEGEE. As DNA, the CDR3 is TGTGCCAGCAGCACGTGGACAGGGGATACGCAGTATTTT. Its translation: CASSTWTGDTQYF.

The chain combines TRBV6-1 with TRBJ2-5, with D possibly being TRBD2 (6 bases). The germline V gene encodes CDR1 MNHNS and CDR2 SASEGT. The V end was cut by 2 bases, the J end by 0 bases, with 10 bases between. The CDR3 consists of 15 residues. The CDR3 DNA follows: TGTGCCAGCAGTGAAAGAACTAGCAACCAAGAGACCCAGTACTTC. Its translation is CASSERTSNQETQYF.